A selection of T cell receptor beta chains follows, all from one sample in a study of long-term antiretroviral therapy in people with HIV. Assay: immunoSEQ multiplex PCR; the TCRdb copy retains only in-frame clones and omits some. The sample has 11,000 to 15,000 clones; roughly 88% are singletons. Specimen: unsorted PBMCs, collected 6.2 years after starting antiretroviral therapy. These receptors all come from a man in his forties with HIV. Each CDR3 is given with its conserved first and last residue. The D gene is left open where the match is weak. Rows give clone size only sometimes, using once, few, many, or a class for an expanded clone.

.	TRBV7-3	TRBJ2-2	TRBD2	TGTGCCAGCAGCTCGACTAGCGGGAGGGGCACCGGGGAGCTGTTTTTT	CASSSTSGRGTGELFF
.	TRBV4-3	TRBJ2-7	.	TGCGCCAGCAGCCAAGATTTGGGGGACTACGAGCAGTACTTC	CASSQDLGDYEQYF
.	TRBV4-3	TRBJ2-1	TRBD2	TGCGCCAGCAGCCAAGATCGAGCGGGAGGGCAGCAGTTCTTC	CASSQDRAGGQQFF
.	TRBV6-4	TRBJ1-2	.	TGTGCCAGCAGTGTCGTCCAGGCGGACGGGGAGGACTATGGCTACACCTTC	CASSVVQADGEDYGYTF
.	TRBV5-4	TRBJ2-1	.	TGTGCCAGCAGCTTAGGGGAGAGCAATGAGCAGTTCTTC	CASSLGESNEQFF
.	TRBV7-3	TRBJ2-7	TRBD2	TGTGCCAGCAGCCTAGCGGGTGGAAGCTACGAGCAGTACTTC	CASSLAGGSYEQYF
.	TRBV7-9	TRBJ2-7	.	TGTGCCAGCAGCCCCGGTGGGAATGAGTGGGGGATTCAAGAGCAGTACTTC	CASSPGGNEWGIQEQYF
.	TRBV11-2	TRBJ1-2	TRBD1	TGTGCCAGCAGCCCAGGGGGCGGCTATGGCTACACCTTC	CASSPGGGYGYTF
.	TRBV30	TRBJ1-3	.	TGTGCCTGGAGTGTAAACAGGAATGGAAACACCATATATTTT	CAWSVNRNGNTIYF
once	TRBV9	TRBJ2-7	TRBD1	TGTGCCAGCAGCCCGCGGACAGGGGAGATCTACGAGCAGTACTTC	CASSPRTGEIYEQYF
.	TRBV25-1	TRBJ1-2	TRBD1	TGTGCCAGCAGTGAAACAGGGGGCGTCTACTATGGCTACACCTTC	CASSETGGVYYGYTF
.	TRBV5-6	TRBJ2-1	.	TGTGCCAGCAGCTTGGCCGACGCCAACAATGAGCAGTTCTTC	CASSLADANNEQFF
.	TRBV6-5	TRBJ2-3	TRBD1	TGTGCCAGCAGGCGGACAGGGGATAGCACAGATACGCAGTATTTT	CASRRTGDSTDTQYF
.	TRBV4-3	TRBJ2-3	.	TGCGCCAGCAGCCAAGAAAAAGCGAGCACAGATACGCAGTATTTT	CASSQEKASTDTQYF
.	TRBV27	TRBJ2-7	TRBD1	TGTGCCAGCAGGGGGACAGGGGTGTACGAGCAGTACTTC	CASRGTGVYEQYF
.	TRBV30	TRBJ2-7	TRBD1	TGTGCCTGGAGCGGAGACAGGGGGTCATTTTACGAGCAGTACTTC	CAWSGDRGSFYEQYF
.	TRBV27	TRBJ2-1	TRBD2	TGTGCCAGCAGTACATATACACTAGCGGGGCTTACTAATGAGCAGTTCTTC	CASSTYTLAGLTNEQFF
.	TRBV27	TRBJ2-7	.	TGTGCCAGCAGTTTATCCGGTAGCCTATACTACGAGCAGTACTTC	CASSLSGSLYYEQYF
.	TRBV6-5	TRBJ2-7	TRBD2	TGTGCCAGCAGTTACTTCGGGACTAGAGACAACGAGCAGTACTTC	CASSYFGTRDNEQYF
.	TRBV11-3	TRBJ2-1	TRBD2	TGTGCCAGCAGCTCCACGTTTAGCGGGAGGGCCCACAATGAGCAGTTCTTC	CASSSTFSGRAHNEQFF
.	TRBV28	TRBJ2-5	.	TGTGCCAGCAGTCCGACCCGGAGGAAGGGCCCACCCAGAGAGACCCAGTACTTC	CASSPTRRKGPPRETQYF
once	TRBV7-2	TRBJ1-3	.	TGTGCCAGCAGCTCCTCCCGGTCAGTCAGTTCTGGAAACACCATATATTTT	CASSSSRSVSSGNTIYF
.	TRBV7-2	TRBJ2-3	.	TGTGCCAGCAGCTTACACACAGATACGCAGTATTTT	CASSLHTDTQYF
.	TRBV5-6	TRBJ1-2	.	TGTGCCAGCAGCTTGGCTAGGCCTGTCTATGGCTACACCTTC	CASSLARPVYGYTF